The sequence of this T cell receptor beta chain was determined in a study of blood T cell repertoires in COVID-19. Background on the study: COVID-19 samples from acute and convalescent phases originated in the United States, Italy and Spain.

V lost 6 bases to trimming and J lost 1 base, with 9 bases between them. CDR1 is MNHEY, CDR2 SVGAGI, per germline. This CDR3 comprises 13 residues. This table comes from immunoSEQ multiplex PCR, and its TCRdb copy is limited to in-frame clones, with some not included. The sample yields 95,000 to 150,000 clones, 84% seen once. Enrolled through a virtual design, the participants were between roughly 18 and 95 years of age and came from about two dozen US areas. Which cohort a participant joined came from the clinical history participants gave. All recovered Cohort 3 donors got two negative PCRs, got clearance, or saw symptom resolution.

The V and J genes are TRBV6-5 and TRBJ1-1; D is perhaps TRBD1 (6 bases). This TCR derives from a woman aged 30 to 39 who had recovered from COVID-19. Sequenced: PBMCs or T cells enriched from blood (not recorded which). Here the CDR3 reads CASSRTENTEAFF. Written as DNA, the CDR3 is TGTGCCAGCAGCCGGACAGAGAACACTGAAGCTTTCTTT.